Listed below are T cell receptor beta chains from one sample, sequenced in a study of blood T cell repertoires in COVID-19. The assay was immunoSEQ multiplex PCR, and TCRdb's table has in-frame clones only and misses some. The sample yields some 120,000 clones, about four fifths seen once. Sequences were obtained from peripheral blood. The origin of the receptors is a man under 40 with COVID-19, enrolled during active disease. The CDR3 runs from the conserved cysteine through the conserved F or W. The order of the fields is V gene, clone size, J gene, D gene, CDR3 protein, CDR3 DNA. The D gene is left open where the match is weak. Clone size is shown for a subset of rows, as once, few, many or a class of expanded clone.

V gene: TRBV12-2; clone size: -; J gene: TRBJ1-1; D gene: -; CDR3 protein: CASRLVGQGYTEAFF; CDR3 DNA: TGTGCAAGTCGCTTAGTCGGACAGGGCTACACTGAAGCTTTCTTT
V gene: TRBV29-1; clone size: -; J gene: TRBJ2-5; D gene: -; CDR3 protein: CSVLVGETQYF; CDR3 DNA: TGCAGCGTTCTAGTTGGAGAGACCCAGTACTTC
V gene: TRBV10-3; clone size: -; J gene: TRBJ2-3; D gene: -; CDR3 protein: CAIGGGDTQYF; CDR3 DNA: TGTGCCATCGGGGGAGGAGATACGCAGTATTTT
V gene: TRBV27; clone size: -; J gene: TRBJ1-3; D gene: TRBD1; CDR3 protein: CASSSDRGYSGNTIYF; CDR3 DNA: TGTGCCAGCAGTTCGGACAGGGGCTACTCTGGAAACACCATATATTTT
V gene: TRBV7-2; clone size: -; J gene: TRBJ2-6; D gene: -; CDR3 protein: CASSQLTGANVLTF; CDR3 DNA: TGTGCCAGCAGCCAACTAACTGGGGCCAACGTCCTGACTTTC
V gene: TRBV30; clone size: once; J gene: TRBJ2-3; D gene: -; CDR3 protein: CAWSVGVGGTDTQYF; CDR3 DNA: TGTGCCTGGAGTGTAGGGGTCGGTGGGACAGATACGCAGTATTTT
V gene: TRBV27; clone size: many; J gene: TRBJ2-7; D gene: TRBD1; CDR3 protein: CAIGTGEPYEQYF; CDR3 DNA: TGTGCCATTGGGACAGGGGAGCCCTACGAGCAGTACTTC
V gene: TRBV20-1; clone size: few; J gene: TRBJ2-5; D gene: -; CDR3 protein: CSGAHQETQYF; CDR3 DNA: TGCAGTGGGGCCCACCAAGAGACCCAGTACTTC
V gene: TRBV27; clone size: few; J gene: TRBJ1-5; D gene: TRBD1; CDR3 protein: CASSLGEPGQGDQPQHF; CDR3 DNA: TGTGCCAGCAGTTTAGGGGAACCGGGACAGGGGGATCAGCCCCAGCATTTT
V gene: TRBV4-1; clone size: -; J gene: TRBJ1-5; D gene: TRBD1; CDR3 protein: CASSQEEGGGRQPQHF; CDR3 DNA: TGCGCCAGCAGCCAAGAAGAAGGAGGGGGCCGTCAGCCCCAGCATTTT
V gene: TRBV7-9; clone size: -; J gene: TRBJ1-1; D gene: TRBD1; CDR3 protein: CASSLPAAGQGIRGTEAFF; CDR3 DNA: TGTGCCAGCAGCTTACCAGCAGCGGGACAGGGGATTAGGGGCACTGAAGCTTTCTTT
V gene: TRBV5-1; clone size: once; J gene: TRBJ1-1; D gene: TRBD1; CDR3 protein: CASSMTGATEAFF; CDR3 DNA: TGCGCCAGCAGTATGACAGGGGCCACTGAAGCTTTCTTT
V gene: TRBV28; clone size: -; J gene: TRBJ2-5; D gene: -; CDR3 protein: CASSLLKSGRETQYF; CDR3 DNA: TGTGCCAGCAGTTTATTAAAAAGTGGGAGGGAGACCCAGTACTTC
V gene: TRBV6-1; clone size: once; J gene: TRBJ1-5; D gene: -; CDR3 protein: CASSDGPNQPQHF; CDR3 DNA: TGTGCCAGCAGTGATGGGCCCAATCAGCCCCAGCATTTT
V gene: TRBV7-9; clone size: -; J gene: TRBJ1-2; D gene: TRBD1; CDR3 protein: CASSLLSGQGLYGYTF; CDR3 DNA: TGTGCCAGCAGCTTACTCTCGGGACAGGGTCTCTATGGCTACACCTTC
V gene: TRBV28; clone size: -; J gene: TRBJ2-7; D gene: -; CDR3 protein: CASSYSYEQYF; CDR3 DNA: TGTGCCAGCTCCTACTCCTACGAGCAGTACTTC
V gene: TRBV5-8; clone size: -; J gene: TRBJ1-1; D gene: TRBD1; CDR3 protein: CASSLPRGQVNTEAFF; CDR3 DNA: TGTGCCAGCAGCCTGCCCCGGGGACAGGTGAACACTGAAGCTTTCTTT
V gene: TRBV7-8; clone size: few; J gene: TRBJ1-1; D gene: -; CDR3 protein: CASSLQGGSTEAFF; CDR3 DNA: TGTGCCAGCAGCTTGCAGGGAGGGAGCACTGAAGCTTTCTTT
V gene: TRBV10-3; clone size: -; J gene: TRBJ1-1; D gene: -; CDR3 protein: CAISGTRGGDTEAFF; CDR3 DNA: TGTGCCATCAGTGGAACAAGGGGAGGGGACACTGAAGCTTTCTTT
V gene: TRBV27; clone size: few; J gene: TRBJ2-1; D gene: TRBD2; CDR3 protein: CASSLSPGLAGGVNEQFF; CDR3 DNA: TGTGCCAGCAGTTTATCGCCGGGACTAGCGGGAGGGGTCAATGAGCAGTTCTTC
V gene: TRBV13; clone size: -; J gene: TRBJ2-1; D gene: TRBD2; CDR3 protein: CASSHPGLAFSYNEQFF; CDR3 DNA: TGTGCCAGCAGTCACCCGGGACTAGCGTTTTCCTACAATGAGCAGTTCTTC
V gene: TRBV6-6; clone size: -; J gene: TRBJ2-3; D gene: TRBD1; CDR3 protein: CASSNRQGGLLDTQYF; CDR3 DNA: TGTGCCAGCAGTAACAGACAGGGGGGACTATTGGATACGCAGTATTTT
V gene: TRBV5-1; clone size: -; J gene: TRBJ2-1; D gene: TRBD1; CDR3 protein: CASSQGGRANEQFF; CDR3 DNA: TGCGCCAGCAGCCAAGGGGGCAGGGCCAATGAGCAGTTCTTC
V gene: TRBV21-1; clone size: -; J gene: TRBJ2-7; D gene: -; CDR3 protein: CASSKGGAPAYEQYF; CDR3 DNA: TGTGCCAGCAGCAAAGGGGGAGCGCCAGCCTACGAGCAGTACTTC
V gene: TRBV5-5; clone size: -; J gene: TRBJ2-7; D gene: -; CDR3 protein: CASSLEGYEQYF; CDR3 DNA: TGTGCCAGCAGCTTGGAGGGGTACGAGCAGTACTTC
V gene: TRBV11-2; clone size: -; J gene: TRBJ1-6; D gene: -; CDR3 protein: CASSSGLRSNSPLHF; CDR3 DNA: TGTGCCAGCAGCTCGGGACTTCGGAGTAATTCACCCCTCCACTTT
V gene: TRBV5-7; clone size: -; J gene: TRBJ2-5; D gene: -; CDR3 protein: CASSSHRVWGSNTTQYF; CDR3 DNA: TGTGCCAGCAGCTCGCACAGGGTTTGGGGTAGTAATACGACCCAGTACTTC
V gene: TRBV18; clone size: -; J gene: TRBJ2-3; D gene: TRBD1; CDR3 protein: CASSRLRDREADTQYF; CDR3 DNA: TGTGCCAGCTCACGCCTCCGGGACAGGGAAGCAGATACGCAGTATTTT
V gene: TRBV30; clone size: -; J gene: TRBJ2-4; D gene: -; CDR3 protein: CAWSVLQGQNIQYF; CDR3 DNA: TGTGCCTGGAGTGTACTACAGGGCCAAAACATTCAGTACTTC
V gene: TRBV11-3; clone size: -; J gene: TRBJ2-1; D gene: TRBD2; CDR3 protein: CASSLGTKGRNEQFF; CDR3 DNA: TGTGCCAGCAGCCTCGGGACTAAAGGACGCAATGAGCAGTTCTTC
V gene: TRBV4-3; clone size: many; J gene: TRBJ2-3; D gene: TRBD2; CDR3 protein: CASSQDLAGGPDTQYF; CDR3 DNA: TGCGCCAGCAGCCAAGATCTAGCGGGGGGGCCAGATACGCAGTATTTT
V gene: TRBV9; clone size: -; J gene: TRBJ2-7; D gene: -; CDR3 protein: CASSPTTLNHYEQYF; CDR3 DNA: TGTGCCAGCAGCCCTACGACTCTGAATCACTACGAGCAGTACTTC
V gene: TRBV11-2; clone size: -; J gene: TRBJ2-1; D gene: -; CDR3 protein: CASTLWRGRGNEQFF; CDR3 DNA: TGTGCCAGCACATTGTGGAGGGGGAGGGGTAATGAGCAGTTCTTC
V gene: TRBV28; clone size: -; J gene: TRBJ1-2; D gene: TRBD1; CDR3 protein: CASSFSGTAPSGYTF; CDR3 DNA: TGTGCCAGCAGTTTCTCCGGGACAGCTCCTTCGGGCTACACCTTC
V gene: TRBV4-1; clone size: -; J gene: TRBJ1-5; D gene: TRBD1; CDR3 protein: CASSQGPGTGLLDQPQHF; CDR3 DNA: TGCGCCAGCAGCCAAGGCCCTGGGACAGGGTTACTCGATCAGCCCCAGCATTTT
V gene: TRBV2; clone size: -; J gene: TRBJ2-1; D gene: -; CDR3 protein: CASSGDLRDSKSYNEQFF; CDR3 DNA: TGTGCCAGCAGTGGGGACCTCCGGGACTCCAAATCCTACAATGAGCAGTTCTTC
V gene: TRBV24-1; clone size: -; J gene: TRBJ2-7; D gene: TRBD1; CDR3 protein: CATTRLGGQGAGEQYF; CDR3 DNA: TGTGCCACCACCCGCCTTGGGGGACAGGGGGCGGGAGAGCAGTACTTC
V gene: TRBV4-1; clone size: -; J gene: TRBJ2-1; D gene: -; CDR3 protein: CASSLNGLPSSYNEQFF; CDR3 DNA: TGCGCCAGCAGCCTAAATGGACTACCTAGCTCCTACAATGAGCAGTTCTTC
V gene: TRBV11-2; clone size: -; J gene: TRBJ1-1; D gene: -; CDR3 protein: CASSLWDNFNTEAFF; CDR3 DNA: TGTGCCAGCAGCTTATGGGACAACTTTAACACTGAAGCTTTCTTT
V gene: TRBV30; clone size: -; J gene: TRBJ2-3; D gene: TRBD2; CDR3 protein: CAWRGGDHTDTQYF; CDR3 DNA: TGTGCCTGGAGGGGGGGGGACCACACAGATACGCAGTATTTT
V gene: TRBV7-8; clone size: -; J gene: TRBJ2-7; D gene: -; CDR3 protein: CASSLASRSYEQYF; CDR3 DNA: TGTGCCAGCAGCTTAGCCTCTAGAAGCTACGAGCAGTACTTC
V gene: TRBV19; clone size: -; J gene: TRBJ1-1; D gene: TRBD1; CDR3 protein: CASSHRGSHTEAFF; CDR3 DNA: TGTGCCAGTAGCCACAGGGGGAGTCACACTGAAGCTTTCTTT
V gene: TRBV6-6; clone size: -; J gene: TRBJ1-2; D gene: TRBD1; CDR3 protein: CASRDGQGSNYGYTF; CDR3 DNA: TGTGCCAGCAGGGACGGACAGGGATCTAACTATGGCTACACCTTC
V gene: TRBV7-8; clone size: -; J gene: TRBJ1-1; D gene: TRBD1; CDR3 protein: CASSLIQGAVTEAFF; CDR3 DNA: TGTGCCAGCAGCTTAATCCAGGGGGCCGTTACTGAAGCTTTCTTT
V gene: TRBV5-1; clone size: -; J gene: TRBJ2-7; D gene: TRBD1; CDR3 protein: CASSLGTGVYEQYF; CDR3 DNA: TGCGCCAGCAGCTTGGGGACAGGGGTCTACGAGCAGTACTTC
V gene: TRBV9; clone size: few; J gene: TRBJ2-5; D gene: -; CDR3 protein: CASSVGAGEGQETQYF; CDR3 DNA: TGTGCCAGCAGCGTAGGGGCAGGGGAAGGGCAAGAGACCCAGTACTTC
V gene: TRBV2; clone size: -; J gene: TRBJ2-1; D gene: -; CDR3 protein: CASSETSASTEQFF; CDR3 DNA: TGTGCCAGCAGTGAAACGTCGGCTAGCACCGAGCAGTTCTTC